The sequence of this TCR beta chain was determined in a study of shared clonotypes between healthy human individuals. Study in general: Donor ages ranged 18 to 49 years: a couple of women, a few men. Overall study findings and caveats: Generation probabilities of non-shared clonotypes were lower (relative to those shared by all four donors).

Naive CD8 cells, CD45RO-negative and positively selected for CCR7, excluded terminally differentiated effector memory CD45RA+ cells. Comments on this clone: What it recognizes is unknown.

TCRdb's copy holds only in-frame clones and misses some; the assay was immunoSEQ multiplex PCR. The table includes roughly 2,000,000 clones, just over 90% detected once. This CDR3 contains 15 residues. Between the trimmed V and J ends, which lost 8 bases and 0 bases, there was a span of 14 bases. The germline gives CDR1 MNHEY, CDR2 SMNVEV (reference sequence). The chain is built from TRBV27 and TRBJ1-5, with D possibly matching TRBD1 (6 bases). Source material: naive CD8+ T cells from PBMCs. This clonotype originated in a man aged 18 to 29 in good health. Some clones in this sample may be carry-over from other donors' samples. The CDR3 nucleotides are TGTGCCAGCGGGCCTACAGGGCGTAGCAATCAGCCCCAGCATTTT. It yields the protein CASGPTGRSNQPQHF.